This record concerns one T cell receptor (beta chain) sequence. An end of the junction differs from the germline gene, which may be a read error. Sequencing of TCR beta covered CD8+ and CD4+ T cells obtained from blood. Negative magnetic isolation gave CD8+ and CD4+ cells; FACS enriched CD8+ TEMRA. Reverse transcription of roughly 0.45 to 1 ug RNA was carried out with random hexamers. It was immunoSEQ multiplex PCR that amplified TCR beta CDR3 across 54 Vbeta and 13 Jbeta. TCRdb re-analysed the immunoSEQ multiplex PCR reads in MiXCR, keeping a single row per CDR3 protein. The sample records 160,000 or so distinct CDR3 sequences, approximately 96% being singletons. This specimen belongs to a study of CD8 T cells in Susac syndrome. For the study at large: Blood was drawn from patients with Susac syndrome. At that point, they were therapy-naive, on corticosteroids, or on intravenous immunoglobulin alone.

Germline V gives CDR1 SGDLS, CDR2 YYNGEE. CDR3 length equals 14 residues. The J gene is TRBJ1-1, the V gene TRBV9; 7 bases map to TRBD1. The receptor was derived from a human donor with Susac syndrome. The sample consisted of CD4+ T cells from PBMCs. DNA of the CDR3: TGTGCCAGCAGCGTAGCCCCGACAGGGACTGAAGCTTCCTTT. It encodes CASSVAPTGTEASF.